The 16 T cell receptor beta chains reported below all come from one sample, sequenced in a study of cytomegalovirus exposure and HLA in healthy donors. With 60 Vbeta and 13 Jbeta primers, the PCR was carried out. TCRdb's copy holds only in-frame clones and misses some; the assay was immunoSEQ multiplex PCR. The sample consists of 75,000 to 100,000 clones, under 80% of them appearing once. The sequenced material came from PBMCs. The receptors shown here come from a male donor in good health and CMV-seronegative.

This chain links TRBV2 with TRBJ1-5; D is undetermined. Trimming cost V 1 base and J 6 bases, with 10 bases left between them. Looked up from germline, CDR1 is SNHLY and CDR2 is FYNNEI. This CDR3 contains 14 residues. The CDR3 bases are TGTGCCAGCAGTGAAGAGACATCGATTCAGCCCCAGCATTTT. This gives the protein CASSEETSIQPQHF.

Written as DNA, the CDR3 is TGTGCCAGCAGCTTAGCGGGGCCGGACTACAATGAGCAGTTCTTC. It translates to CASSLAGPDYNEQFF. The chain carries TRBV7-9 and TRBJ2-1; D perhaps matches TRBD1 (5 bases). There are 15 residues in the CDR3. CDR1 and CDR2 from the germline V gene are SEHNR and FQNEAQ (reference sequence). V was cut by 0 bases and J by 3 bases, with 9 bases left in between.

The chain combines TRBV4-3 with TRBJ2-5; 8 positions match TRBD1. Germline CDR1 and CDR2: LGHNA and YSLEER. V shed 0 bases and J 5 bases; nucleotides not matched to a gene: 11. There are 17 residues in the CDR3. This CDR3 reads CASSQDGGTGAVETQYF. DNA of the CDR3: TGCGCCAGCAGCCAAGATGGCGGGACAGGAGCCGTGGAGACCCAGTACTTC.

This clone has a single count. The chain is built from TRBV10-3 and TRBJ2-2; 7 positions agree with TRBD1. CDR3 size: 15 residues. V shed 3 bases, J shed 5 bases, and the junction held 6 bases outside the gene matches. Germline-derived CDR1 and CDR2 are ENHRY and SYGVKD. The DNA of the CDR3 is TGTGCCATCAGTGACCGGGTACAGGGGACCGGGGAGCTGTTTTTT. Protein: CAISDRVQGTGELFF.

The chain combines TRBV5-1 with TRBJ2-3; 14 bases agree with TRBD2. The CDR3 is 16 amino acids. V lost 1 base, J lost 5 bases, and 3 bases stayed unmatched. Germline values: CDR1 SGHRS, CDR2 YFSETQ. The CDR3, as DNA: TGCGCCAGCAGCTTGCTGGGGACTAGCGGGGGAGATACGCAGTATTTT. It codes for CASSLLGTSGGDTQYF.

This chain links TRBV9 with TRBJ2-2; TRBD2 matches 13 bases. The ends lost 3 bases at V and 8 bases at J; junction bases unmatched: 16. The CDR3 contains 19 residues. Germline V gene lookup returns CDR1 SGDLS and CDR2 YYNGEE. CDR3 coding DNA: TGTGCCAGCAGCGCAAAGGGACTAGCGGGAACGTCATTCATGGGGGAGCTGTTTTTT. Residues: CASSAKGLAGTSFMGELFF.

The chain uses TRBV28 and TRBJ2-1; TRBD2 aligns across 7 bases. Unmatched junction bases numbered 8, after V lost 5 bases and J lost 4 bases. This CDR3 is 15 amino acids long. Germline CDR1 is MDHEN and CDR2 is SYDVKM. The CDR3 DNA reads TGTGCCAGCAGTCCACTGCTAGCGGATTACAATGAGCAGTTCTTC. This translates into CASSPLLADYNEQFF.

This chain links TRBV27 with TRBJ2-1; 8 nucleotides agree with TRBD1. This CDR3 is built from 15 residues. V lost 4 bases to trimming and J lost 6 bases; unmatched junction nucleotides: 8. Per germline, CDR1 MNHEY and CDR2 SMNVEV (reference sequence). The CDR3 here is CASSSPDRVTNEQFF. CDR3 DNA: TGTGCCAGCAGTTCACCGGACAGGGTAACCAATGAGCAGTTCTTC.

This clone was detected only a few times. This rearrangement joins TRBV27 to TRBJ1-2, with a possible D match to TRBD1 (5 bases). Trimming took off 4 bases at V and 5 bases at J, with 14 bases between the two ends. Germline V gene data show CDR1 as MNHEY and CDR2 as SMNVEV (reference sequence). The CDR3 extends over 14 amino acids. The CDR3: CASSSGDWGYGYTF. DNA for the CDR3: TGTGCCAGCAGTTCCGGGGACTGGGGATATGGCTACACCTTC.

V is TRBV28 and J is TRBJ2-7; TRBD2 agrees at 11 bases. This CDR3 has 15 amino acids. Losses at the gene ends were 1 base for V and 6 bases for J; bases not matched to a gene: 5. Germline values: CDR1 MDHEN, CDR2 SYDVKM. CDR3 residues: CASSLYTSGGFEQYF. Here the CDR3 DNA reads TGTGCCAGCAGTTTATACACTAGCGGGGGTTTCGAGCAGTACTTC.

The chain is built from TRBV6-1 and TRBJ1-5; TRBD1 is a possible D gene (6 bases). Germline V lookup: CDR1 MNHNS, CDR2 SASEGT. The CDR3 is 14 residues long. Trimming shortened V by 6 bases and J by 1 base, and 10 bases separated the two germline ends. CDR3 protein: CASRPTGSNQPQHF. CDR3 bases: TGTGCCAGCAGGCCGACAGGAAGCAATCAGCCCCAGCATTTT.

The chain joins TRBV19 to TRBJ1-1; 7 nucleotides line up with TRBD1. This CDR3 has 16 amino acids. The germline V gene has CDR1 LNHDA and CDR2 SQIVND (reference sequence). V was pared by 2 bases and J by 4 bases, with 10 bases of the junction left unmatched. The CDR3 bases are TGTGCCAGTAGTATACCCAGGGGGGATTGGATCACTGAAGCTTTCTTT. It codes for CASSIPRGDWITEAFF.

The rearrangement joins TRBV11-3 to TRBJ1-1; 7 bases are shared with TRBD1. Unmatched junction bases numbered 5, after V lost 5 bases and J lost 5 bases. Germline V gene lookup returns CDR1 SGHNT and CDR2 YENEEA. There are 13 residues in the CDR3. CDR3 nucleotide sequence: TGTGCCAGCAGCACTAACAGGGGAACTGAAGCTTTCTTT. This sequence encodes CASSTNRGTEAFF.

The CDR3 DNA reads TGTGCCAGCACAGCGGGAGGGCCCTCAGATACGCAGTATTTT. It yields the protein CASTAGGPSDTQYF. The chain couples TRBV6-1 to TRBJ2-3; 10 bases align to TRBD2. The CDR3 spans 14 residues. Trimming removed 7 bases from V and 4 bases from J; junction bases left unmatched: 5. Germline CDR1 reads MNHNS; CDR2 reads SASEGT.

The chain uses TRBV6-6 and TRBJ2-1, with 9 bases matching TRBD1. The V and J ends lost 2 bases and 6 bases, in that order; junction bases with no gene match: 5. This CDR3 has 15 residues. Germline CDR1 is MNHNY and CDR2 is SVGAGI (reference sequence). CDR3 region: CASSYRGQGTNEQFF. DNA for the CDR3: TGTGCCAGCAGTTACCGGGGACAGGGTACCAATGAGCAGTTCTTC.

The V call is TRBV6-1, the J call TRBJ1-1; 7 bases are shared with TRBD1. V was pared by 2 bases and J by 5 bases, with 5 bases of the junction left unmatched. CDR1 is MNHNS and CDR2 is SASEGT in the germline V gene. The CDR3 spans 14 residues. The CDR3 bases are TGTGCCAGCAGTGAACGACAGGGCGGAACTGAAGCTTTCTTT. This translates into CASSERQGGTEAFF.